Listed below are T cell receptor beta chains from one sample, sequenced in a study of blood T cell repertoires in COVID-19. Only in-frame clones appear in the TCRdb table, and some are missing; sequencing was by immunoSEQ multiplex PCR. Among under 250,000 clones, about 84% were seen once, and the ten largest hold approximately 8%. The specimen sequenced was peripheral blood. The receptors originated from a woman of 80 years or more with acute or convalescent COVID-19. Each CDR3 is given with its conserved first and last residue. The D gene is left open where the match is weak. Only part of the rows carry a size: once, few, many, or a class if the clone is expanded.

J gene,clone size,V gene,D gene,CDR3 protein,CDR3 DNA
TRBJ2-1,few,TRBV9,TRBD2,CASSEKGLAGADEQFF,TGTGCCAGCAGCGAAAAAGGACTAGCGGGAGCGGATGAGCAGTTCTTC
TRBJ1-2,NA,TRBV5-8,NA,CASSRGERAGYTF,TGTGCCAGCAGCCGGGGGGAACGGGCTGGCTACACCTTC
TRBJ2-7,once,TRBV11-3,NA,CASSPGGKRTYEQYF,TGTGCCAGCAGCCCCGGAGGGAAACGTACCTACGAGCAGTACTTC
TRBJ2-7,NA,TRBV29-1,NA,CSAGGRETREQYF,TGCAGCGCCGGGGGGCGGGAGACGCGGGAGCAGTACTTC
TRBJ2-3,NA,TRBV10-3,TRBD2,CAISESGRADTQYF,TGTGCCATCAGTGAGAGCGGGAGGGCAGATACGCAGTATTTT
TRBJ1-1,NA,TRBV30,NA,CAWSQYRAVEAFF,TGTGCCTGGAGCCAATACAGGGCCGTTGAAGCTTTCTTT
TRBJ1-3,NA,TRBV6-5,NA,CASRGHNSGNTIYF,TGTGCCAGTCGCGGACACAACTCTGGAAACACCATATATTTT
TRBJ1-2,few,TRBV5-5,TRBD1,CASLPGGTANYGYTF,TGTGCCAGCCTACCAGGGGGTACAGCTAACTATGGCTACACCTTC
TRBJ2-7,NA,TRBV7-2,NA,CASSYPPGGTYEQYF,TGTGCCAGCAGTTACCCGCCGGGCGGGACCTACGAGCAGTACTTC
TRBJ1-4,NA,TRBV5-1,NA,CASSPGTGGEKLFF,TGCGCCAGCAGTCCCGGGACGGGGGGCGAAAAACTGTTTTTT
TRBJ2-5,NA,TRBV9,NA,CASSVGARGLGTQYF,TGTGCCAGCAGCGTGGGGGCGAGGGGATTGGGGACCCAGTACTTC
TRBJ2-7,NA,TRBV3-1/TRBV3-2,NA,CASSHLRASSSYEQYF,TGTGCCAGCAGCCACCTTAGGGCTAGCAGCTCCTACGAGCAGTACTTC
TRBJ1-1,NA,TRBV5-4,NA,CASSLGARAEAFF,TGTGCCAGCAGCTTGGGGGCGCGGGCTGAAGCTTTCTTT
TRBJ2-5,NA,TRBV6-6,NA,CASSYSAGVNQETQYF,TGTGCCAGCAGTTACTCGGCAGGGGTGAATCAAGAGACCCAGTACTTC
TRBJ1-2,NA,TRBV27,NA,CASSSYPRDSVDYGYTF,TGTGCCAGCAGTTCATATCCCCGCGACAGCGTAGACTATGGCTACACCTTC
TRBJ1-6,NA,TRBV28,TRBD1,CASSLPGQANSPLHF,TGTGCCAGCAGTTTACCTGGACAGGCGAATTCACCCCTCCACTTT
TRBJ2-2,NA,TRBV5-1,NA,CASSLASGTGELFF,TGCGCCAGCAGCTTGGCTTCGGGGACCGGGGAGCTGTTTTTT
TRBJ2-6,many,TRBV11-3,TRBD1,CASSSTGRGANVLTF,TGTGCCAGCAGCTCGACAGGGCGCGGGGCCAACGTCCTGACTTTC
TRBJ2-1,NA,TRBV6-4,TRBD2,CASSDPTSGGSYNEQFF,TGTGCCAGCAGTGACCCGACTAGCGGGGGGTCCTACAATGAGCAGTTCTTC
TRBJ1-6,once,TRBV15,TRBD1,CATSRGTGNSPLHF,TGTGCCACCAGCAGAGGGACAGGGAATTCACCCCTCCACTTT
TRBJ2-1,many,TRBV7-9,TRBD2,CATPRGRGGPNEQFF,TGTGCCACCCCTCGGGGCCGGGGGGGCCCCAATGAGCAGTTCTTC
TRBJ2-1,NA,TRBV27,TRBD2,CASSLSISGGTNEQFF,TGTGCCAGCAGTTTGAGTATTAGCGGGGGAACCAATGAGCAGTTCTTC
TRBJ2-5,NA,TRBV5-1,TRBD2,CASRGWSPGTRKEETQYF,TGCGCCAGCAGGGGCTGGTCACCCGGGACTAGAAAGGAAGAGACCCAGTACTTC
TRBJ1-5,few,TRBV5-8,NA,CASSSSGFPGNQPQHF,TGTGCCAGCAGCTCTTCAGGGTTCCCCGGAAATCAGCCCCAGCATTTT
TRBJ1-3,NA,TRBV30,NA,CATQPDFAGNTIYF,TGTGCGACTCAGCCGGATTTCGCTGGAAACACCATATATTTT
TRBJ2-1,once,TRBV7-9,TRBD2,CASSLAAGAQFF,TGTGCCAGCAGCTTAGCTGCGGGAGCGCAGTTCTTC